What follows are 11 T cell receptor beta chains derived from one specimen sequenced in a study of CD8 T cells in Susac syndrome. Random hexamers were used to reverse transcribe the RNA input (about 0.5 to 1 ug). TCRdb re-called the immunoSEQ multiplex PCR reads with MiXCR, one entry per CDR3 protein. This table has about 76,000 distinct CDR3 sequences, approximately 93% appearing once. The specimen sequenced was CD8+ T cells from PBMCs. Receptors originate from a human donor with Susac syndrome.

This sequence joins TRBV11-2 and TRBJ2-7, with 7 bases that match TRBD2. Germline V gives CDR1 SGHAT, CDR2 FQNNGV. With V trimmed by 8 bases and J by 5 bases, 9 bases remained unmatched. This CDR3 region has 13 residues. CDR3 residues: CASLPSGKDEQYF. In DNA, the CDR3 is TGTGCCAGCTTGCCCAGCGGGAAGGACGAGCAGTACTTC.

This chain connects TRBV7-6 to TRBJ2-1; 12 bases align to TRBD2. This CDR3 spans 16 amino acids. J was trimmed by 4 bases and V by 5 bases; bases with no gene match: 6. Per the germline V gene, CDR1 is SGHVS and CDR2 is FNYEAQ. The CDR3 DNA reads TGTGCCAGCAGCACTTCTAGCGGGGGGGCATACAATGAGCAGTTCTTC. Translating it yields CASSTSSGGAYNEQFF.

The V and J genes are TRBV12-3 or TRBV12-4 and TRBJ2-3, with D perhaps being TRBD1 or TRBD2 (5 bases each). CDR3 size: 19 residues. V was cut by 0 bases and J by 0 bases, with 19 bases left in between. The CDR3 loop reads CASSLARGSWGRSTDTQYF. DNA of the CDR3: TGTGCCAGCAGTTTAGCGAGGGGCAGTTGGGGCCGGAGCACAGATACGCAGTATTTT.

The chain links TRBV7-9 to TRBJ2-5; the D gene is possibly TRBD1 (6 bases). Germline V CDR1 and CDR2: SEHNR, FQNEAQ (reference sequence). The CDR3 length is 13 residues. Trimming took 8 bases from V and 2 from J, leaving 12 bases between them. CDR3 region: CASSGQTQETQYF. CDR3 DNA: TGTGCCAGCTCCGGACAGACACAAGAGACCCAGTACTTC.

This sequence joins TRBV25-1 and TRBJ2-3, with 8 bases that match TRBD1. Germline V gene lookup returns CDR1 MGHDK and CDR2 SYGVNS. V trimming: 6 bases; J trimming: 1 base; junction bases outside the gene matches: 3. This CDR3 comprises 14 residues. The CDR3 reads CASSRGQGTDTQYF. The CDR3 region has the DNA TGTGCCAGCAGCCGGGGACAGGGCACAGATACGCAGTATTTT.

This sequence joins TRBV5-6 and TRBJ1-2; D remains unclear. CDR1 is SGHDT and CDR2 is YYEEEE in the germline V gene. Trimming stripped 6 bases from V and 3 bases from J, with 15 bases between. This CDR3 has 14 amino acids. CDR3 nucleotides: TGTGCCAGCACCACAACGGAGGATGACTATGGCTACACCTTC. It yields the protein CASTTTEDDYGYTF.

J is TRBJ2-7 and V is TRBV5-4; 13 bases line up with TRBD2. The CDR3 loop spans 17 amino acids. Germline V gene sequence: CDR1 SGHNT, CDR2 YYREEE (reference sequence). V lost 0 bases, J lost 0 bases, and 3 bases stayed unmatched. CDR3 sequence: CASSLGLAGGSSYEQYF. The CDR3 DNA follows: TGTGCCAGCAGCTTGGGACTAGCGGGAGGTTCCTCCTACGAGCAGTACTTC.

This clonotype is a singleton in its sample. The chain uses TRBV7-8 and TRBJ1-1; perhaps TRBD1 as D (6 bases). The CDR3 covers 18 residues. Germline V gene lookup returns CDR1 SGHVS and CDR2 FQNEAQ. V was shortened by 5 bases and J by 4 bases, with 26 bases between the two germline ends. CDR3 amino acids: CASSLLGWGARVSTEAFF. The CDR3 DNA reads as TGTGCCAGCAGCCTCTTAGGTTGGGGGGCTCGTGTTAGCACTGAAGCTTTCTTT.

The chain uses TRBV27 and TRBJ2-7; D not certain. CDR3 length: 14 amino acids. CDR1 is MNHEY and CDR2 is SMNVEV in the germline V gene (reference sequence). V gave up 0 bases and J gave up 2 bases, with 8 bases separating them. CDR3 nucleotides: TGTGCCAGCAGTTTATCAACGGGCACCTACGAGCAGTACTTC. It codes for CASSLSTGTYEQYF.

The chain is built from TRBV6-5 and TRBJ2-2, with D unresolved. V lost 0 bases, J lost 7 bases, and 9 bases lay in between. The CDR3 runs to 14 residues. CDR1 is MNHEY, CDR2 SVGAGI, per germline. The CDR3 is CASSYSGIHGELFF. The CDR3 region has the DNA TGTGCCAGCAGTTACTCAGGGATTCACGGGGAGCTGTTTTTT.

The chain links TRBV5-5 to TRBJ2-3; the match to TRBD1 covers 9 bases. The CDR3 loop spans 15 amino acids. Germline V gene lookup returns CDR1 SGHKS and CDR2 YYEKEE (reference sequence). J was trimmed by 3 bases and V by 4 bases; bases with no gene match: 6. The CDR3 region is CASSPGQGGTDTQYF. CDR3 DNA sequence: TGTGCCAGCAGCCCGGGACAGGGTGGAACAGATACGCAGTATTTT. Full variable domain (rest looked up from reference TRBV5-5 and TRBJ2-3): DAGVTQSPTHLIKTRGQQVTLRCSPISGHKSVSWYQQVLGQGPQFIFQYYEKEERGRGNFPDRFSARQFPNYSSELNVNALLLGDSALYLCASSPGQGGTDTQYFGPGTRLTVL.